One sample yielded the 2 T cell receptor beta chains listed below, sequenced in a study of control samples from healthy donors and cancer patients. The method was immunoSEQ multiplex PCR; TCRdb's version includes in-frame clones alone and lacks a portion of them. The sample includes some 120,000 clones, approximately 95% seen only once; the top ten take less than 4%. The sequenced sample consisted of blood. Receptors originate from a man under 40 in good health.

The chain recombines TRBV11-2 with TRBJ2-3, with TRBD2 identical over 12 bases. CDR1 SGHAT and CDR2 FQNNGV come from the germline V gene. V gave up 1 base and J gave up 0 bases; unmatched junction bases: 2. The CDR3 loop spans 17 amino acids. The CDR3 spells CASSLGTSGTSTDTQYF. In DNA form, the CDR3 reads TGTGCCAGCAGCTTAGGGACTAGCGGGACTAGCACAGATACGCAGTATTTT.

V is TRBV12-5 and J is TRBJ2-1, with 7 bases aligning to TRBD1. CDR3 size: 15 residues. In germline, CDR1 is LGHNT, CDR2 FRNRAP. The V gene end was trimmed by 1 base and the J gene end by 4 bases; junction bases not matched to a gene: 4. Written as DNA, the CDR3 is TGTGCTAGTGGTTTGGGGGACAGAATTTACAATGAGCAGTTCTTC. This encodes CASGLGDRIYNEQFF.